This is a list of T cell receptor beta chains from one sample in a study of T cell repertoires in cytomegalovirus infection. TCRdb redid the calling of the reads with MiXCR, one entry per CDR3 protein. The table lists more than 350,000 distinct CDR3 sequences, under 40% of them singletons. The specimen was PBMCs. These TCRs come from a human donor in good health (CMV status not recorded). Some clones in this sample may be carry-over from other donors' samples. Both conserved end residues are part of each CDR3. A D gene is named only where the DNA matches it firmly. The size entry is marked missing in some rows and otherwise reads once, few, many or a size class.

clone size: -; V gene: TRBV4-1; D gene: TRBD1; J gene: TRBJ1-2; CDR3 length: 16; CDR3 DNA: TGCGCCAGCAGCCAAGAAGGACAGGGGGCGCGATATGGCTACACCTTC; CDR3 protein: CASSQEGQGARYGYTF
clone size: few; V gene: TRBV6-4; D gene: TRBD2; J gene: TRBJ2-1; CDR3 length: 16; CDR3 DNA: TGTGCCAGCAGTGCTAGCGGGGGGTCCGACTACAATGAGCAGTTCTTC; CDR3 protein: CASSASGGSDYNEQFF
clone size: few; V gene: TRBV5-5; D gene: -; J gene: TRBJ1-1; CDR3 length: 13; CDR3 DNA: TGTGCCAGCAGCTTAGGACTTACCTCTGAAGCTTTCTTT; CDR3 protein: CASSLGLTSEAFF
clone size: -; V gene: TRBV9; D gene: TRBD2; J gene: TRBJ2-1; CDR3 length: 20; CDR3 DNA: TGTGCCAGCAGCGAGTCCCTCAATTCTCAACTAGCGGGGGTGGTAAGGGAGCAGTTCTTC; CDR3 protein: CASSESLNSQLAGVVREQFF
clone size: few; V gene: TRBV24-1; D gene: -; J gene: TRBJ2-7; CDR3 length: 16; CDR3 DNA: TGTGCCACCAGTGTCCCCACCCCTGCAGGGAACTACGAGCAGTACTTC; CDR3 protein: CATSVPTPAGNYEQYF
clone size: -; V gene: TRBV11-2; D gene: -; J gene: TRBJ1-1; CDR3 length: 14; CDR3 DNA: TGTGCCAGCATTTCTGGAGGGTCGAACACTGAAGCTTTCTTT; CDR3 protein: CASISGGSNTEAFF
clone size: few; V gene: TRBV10-3; D gene: TRBD1; J gene: TRBJ1-2; CDR3 length: 14; CDR3 DNA: TGTGCCATCAGCGGGACAGGGGTTTCCTATGGCTACACCTTC; CDR3 protein: CAISGTGVSYGYTF
clone size: -; V gene: TRBV5-6; D gene: TRBD2; J gene: TRBJ2-1; CDR3 length: 16; CDR3 DNA: TGTGCCAGCAGCTTGTGGGGCGGGAGCTCCTACAATGAGCAGTTCTTC; CDR3 protein: CASSLWGGSSYNEQFF
clone size: -; V gene: TRBV4-1; D gene: -; J gene: TRBJ1-1; CDR3 length: 14; CDR3 DNA: TGCGCCAGCAGCCAGGAGGCGGCCGACACTGAAGCTTTCTTT; CDR3 protein: CASSQEAADTEAFF
clone size: many; V gene: TRBV14; D gene: -; J gene: TRBJ1-1; CDR3 length: 17; CDR3 DNA: TGTGCCAGCAGCCAAGATGGGGGTTTAGGGGCGAACACTGAAGCTTTCTTT; CDR3 protein: CASSQDGGLGANTEAFF
clone size: few; V gene: TRBV2; D gene: -; J gene: TRBJ1-5; CDR3 length: 13; CDR3 DNA: TGTGCCAGCAGTAAGGACCAAAATCAGCCCCAGCATTTT; CDR3 protein: CASSKDQNQPQHF
clone size: many; V gene: TRBV7-2; D gene: TRBD2; J gene: TRBJ2-3; CDR3 length: 14; CDR3 DNA: TGTGCCAGCAGGCCGGGGGGGGCCACAGATACGCAGTATTTT; CDR3 protein: CASRPGGATDTQYF
clone size: few; V gene: TRBV6-6; D gene: -; J gene: TRBJ2-1; CDR3 length: 15; CDR3 DNA: TGTGCCAGCAGTCAGAACCATCCCGCCTACAATGAGCAGTTCTTC; CDR3 protein: CASSQNHPAYNEQFF
clone size: -; V gene: TRBV7-9; D gene: -; J gene: TRBJ1-1; CDR3 length: 14; CDR3 DNA: TGTGCCAGCAACGCAGACAGCACGAACACTGAAGCTTTCTTT; CDR3 protein: CASNADSTNTEAFF
clone size: -; V gene: TRBV4-1; D gene: -; J gene: TRBJ2-1; CDR3 length: 16; CDR3 DNA: TGCGCCAGCAGCCAAGGTCCCGCACCCAGGAACAATGAGCAGTTCTTC; CDR3 protein: CASSQGPAPRNNEQFF
clone size: -; V gene: TRBV12-3/TRBV12-4; D gene: TRBD2; J gene: TRBJ2-5; CDR3 length: 16; CDR3 DNA: TGTGCCAGCAGCCCCCTAGCGGGGGGCAACCAAGAGACCCAGTACTTC; CDR3 protein: CASSPLAGGNQETQYF
clone size: few; V gene: TRBV19; D gene: -; J gene: TRBJ1-5; CDR3 length: 13; CDR3 DNA: TGTGCCAGTAGTATAGGTAAAGATCAGCCCCAGCATTTT; CDR3 protein: CASSIGKDQPQHF
clone size: -; V gene: TRBV28; D gene: TRBD1; J gene: TRBJ1-2; CDR3 length: 14; CDR3 DNA: TGTGCCAGCAGCTCGGGACAGATCGTCTATGGCTACACCTTC; CDR3 protein: CASSSGQIVYGYTF
clone size: few; V gene: TRBV13; D gene: TRBD1; J gene: TRBJ1-5; CDR3 length: 15; CDR3 DNA: TGTGCCAGCAGCGCAACTTCAGGGGGGGGTCAGCCCCAGCATTTT; CDR3 protein: CASSATSGGGQPQHF
clone size: -; V gene: TRBV2; D gene: -; J gene: TRBJ2-1; CDR3 length: 17; CDR3 DNA: TGTGCCAGCAATCGGCGGGCCGGGACATGGTCCTACAATGAGCCGTTCTTC; CDR3 protein: CASNRRAGTWSYNEPFF
clone size: few; V gene: TRBV6-1; D gene: -; J gene: TRBJ1-5; CDR3 length: 14; CDR3 DNA: TGTGCCAGCAGTGGAGCTGCGAGCAATCAGCCCCAGCATTTT; CDR3 protein: CASSGAASNQPQHF
clone size: few; V gene: TRBV7-9; D gene: -; J gene: TRBJ1-2; CDR3 length: 12; CDR3 DNA: TGTGCCAGCAGCTTGTCCTCAGGTGGCTACACCTTC; CDR3 protein: CASSLSSGGYTF
clone size: -; V gene: TRBV3-1; D gene: -; J gene: TRBJ2-7; CDR3 length: 13; CDR3 DNA: TGTGCCAGCAGCGCCCGGGACGTCTACGAGCAGTACTTC; CDR3 protein: CASSARDVYEQYF
clone size: -; V gene: TRBV5-1; D gene: TRBD1; J gene: TRBJ1-3; CDR3 length: 16; CDR3 DNA: TGCGCCAGCAGCACGCGGCTCAGGGGGTCTGGAAACACCATATATTTT; CDR3 protein: CASSTRLRGSGNTIYF
clone size: -; V gene: TRBV12-3/TRBV12-4; D gene: -; J gene: TRBJ2-4; CDR3 length: 14; CDR3 DNA: TGTGCCAGCAGCCTCACGCCGGCCAAAAACATTCAGTACTTC; CDR3 protein: CASSLTPAKNIQYF
clone size: -; V gene: TRBV20-1; D gene: TRBD2; J gene: TRBJ2-3; CDR3 length: 14; CDR3 DNA: TGCAGTCCCCAAACCGGGACTAACATAGATACGCAGTATTTT; CDR3 protein: CSPQTGTNIDTQYF
clone size: -; V gene: TRBV5-6; D gene: -; J gene: TRBJ1-5; CDR3 length: 15; CDR3 DNA: TGTGCCAGCAGCCCCGAACCAGGGCTGAGTCAGCCCCAGCATTTT; CDR3 protein: CASSPEPGLSQPQHF
clone size: many; V gene: TRBV7-9; D gene: TRBD1; J gene: TRBJ1-1; CDR3 length: 14; CDR3 DNA: TGTGCCAGCAGCCGGGGACAGGGGGGCACTGAAGCTTTCTTT; CDR3 protein: CASSRGQGGTEAFF
clone size: few; V gene: TRBV2; D gene: -; J gene: TRBJ1-5; CDR3 length: 13; CDR3 DNA: TGTGCCAGCAGTGTTTGGGTGGGTCAGCCCCAGCATTTT; CDR3 protein: CASSVWVGQPQHF
clone size: -; V gene: TRBV14; D gene: -; J gene: TRBJ2-5; CDR3 length: 15; CDR3 DNA: TGTGCCAGCAGCCAAGTTGGGGTAGCGCAAGAGACCCAGTACTTC; CDR3 protein: CASSQVGVAQETQYF
clone size: few; V gene: TRBV12-3/TRBV12-4; D gene: -; J gene: TRBJ1-6; CDR3 length: 13; CDR3 DNA: TGTGCCAGCAGGGGGACTCTCGATTCACCCCTCCACTTT; CDR3 protein: CASRGTLDSPLHF
clone size: -; V gene: TRBV7-6; D gene: -; J gene: TRBJ2-3; CDR3 length: 16; CDR3 DNA: TGTGCCAGCAGCTTAGCGGGACGGAGTGGCACAGATACGCAGTATTTT; CDR3 protein: CASSLAGRSGTDTQYF
clone size: few; V gene: TRBV6-6; D gene: -; J gene: TRBJ2-4; CDR3 length: 13; CDR3 DNA: TGTGCCAGCAATTTTGGAGGGGTAAACATTCAGTACTTC; CDR3 protein: CASNFGGVNIQYF
clone size: few; V gene: TRBV7-9; D gene: -; J gene: TRBJ1-4; CDR3 length: 14; CDR3 DNA: TGTGCCAGCAGCTTAGTACGGGGGAAGGAAAAACTGTTTTTT; CDR3 protein: CASSLVRGKEKLFF
clone size: many; V gene: TRBV12-3/TRBV12-4; D gene: -; J gene: TRBJ1-3; CDR3 length: 15; CDR3 DNA: TGTGCCAGCAGTTTAGCAGTTAAGTCAGGAAACACCATATATTTT; CDR3 protein: CASSLAVKSGNTIYF
clone size: few; V gene: TRBV6-2/TRBV6-3; D gene: -; J gene: TRBJ1-1; CDR3 length: 16; CDR3 DNA: TGTGCCAGCAGTTACTCTTTCGGGGGGCTAGGCACTGAAGCTTTCTTT; CDR3 protein: CASSYSFGGLGTEAFF
clone size: -; V gene: TRBV6-2/TRBV6-3; D gene: TRBD1; J gene: TRBJ1-1; CDR3 length: 15; CDR3 DNA: TGTGCCAGCAGTAACAACCAGGGGGCGAGGACTGAAGCTTTCTTT; CDR3 protein: CASSNNQGARTEAFF
clone size: few; V gene: TRBV5-4; D gene: -; J gene: TRBJ2-5; CDR3 length: 14; CDR3 DNA: TGTGCCAGCAGCTTGAGACAGAACCAAGAGACCCAGTACTTC; CDR3 protein: CASSLRQNQETQYF
clone size: -; V gene: TRBV5-8; D gene: TRBD1; J gene: TRBJ1-4; CDR3 length: 15; CDR3 DNA: TGTGCCAGCAGCAAGCCCGGGACAGAGAATGAAAAACTGTTTTTT; CDR3 protein: CASSKPGTENEKLFF
clone size: few; V gene: TRBV28; D gene: -; J gene: TRBJ2-5; CDR3 length: 15; CDR3 DNA: TGTGCCAGCAGTTTAGGGGTCGGAGGTGGGGAGACCCAGTACTTC; CDR3 protein: CASSLGVGGGETQYF
clone size: few; V gene: TRBV2; D gene: -; J gene: TRBJ1-5; CDR3 length: 15; CDR3 DNA: TGTGCCAGCAGTGCCCGGGGCGGAGCAAATCAGCCCCAGCATTTT; CDR3 protein: CASSARGGANQPQHF
clone size: many; V gene: TRBV7-9; D gene: TRBD1; J gene: TRBJ2-1; CDR3 length: 15; CDR3 DNA: TGTGCCAGCAGCTTAGATGGGACAGGGGGGAATGAGCAGTTCTTC; CDR3 protein: CASSLDGTGGNEQFF
clone size: -; V gene: TRBV25-1; D gene: TRBD1; J gene: TRBJ1-6; CDR3 length: 15; CDR3 DNA: TGTGCCAGCGCCGACAGGGGTGGGGGTAATTCACCCCTCCACTTT; CDR3 protein: CASADRGGGNSPLHF
clone size: -; V gene: TRBV28; D gene: TRBD1; J gene: TRBJ1-2; CDR3 length: 19; CDR3 DNA: TGTGCCAGCAGTCGCAGGACAGGGGGCCGCTCCCGGACAACCTATGGCTACACCTTC; CDR3 protein: CASSRRTGGRSRTTYGYTF
clone size: few; V gene: TRBV7-9; D gene: TRBD2; J gene: TRBJ2-3; CDR3 length: 17; CDR3 DNA: TGTGCCAGCAGCTTAGGCGGTCTAGCGGGTGACTCAGATACGCAGTATTTT; CDR3 protein: CASSLGGLAGDSDTQYF